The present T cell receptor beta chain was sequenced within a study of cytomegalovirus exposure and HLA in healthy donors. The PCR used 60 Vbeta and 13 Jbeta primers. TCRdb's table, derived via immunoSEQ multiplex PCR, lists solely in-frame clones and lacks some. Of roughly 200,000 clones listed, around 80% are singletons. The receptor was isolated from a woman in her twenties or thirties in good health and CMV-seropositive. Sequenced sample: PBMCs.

For the CDR3, the DNA is TGTGCCAGCAGCGTAGGAGGACTAGCGGGTACCAATGAGCAGTTCTTC. Amino acids: CASSVGGLAGTNEQFF. The genes are TRBV9 and TRBJ2-1; TRBD2 matches at 11 bases. The CDR3 consists of 16 residues. J was trimmed by 6 bases and V by 0 bases; bases with no gene match: 5. Germline loops: CDR1 SGDLS, CDR2 YYNGEE. The full variable domain, with the rest looked up from reference TRBV9 and TRBJ2-1, is DSGVTQTPKHLITATGQRVTLRCSPRSGDLSVYWYQQSLDQGLQFLIQYYNGEERAKGNILERFSAQQFPDLHSELNLSSLELGDSALYFCASSVGGLAGTNEQFFGPGTRLTVL.